Presented here are 8 T cell receptor beta chains from one specimen sequenced in a study of vaccination effects on CD4 cells after COVID-19. Their antigens remain unidentified. Produced via immunoSEQ multiplex PCR; TCRdb's table is partial and in-frame only. The sample includes more than 60,000 clones, 74% seen only once; the top ten take approximately 1.5%. ViraFEST expansion of antigen-specific CD4+ T cells with viral peptide pools preceded sequencing. Following culture for around 10 days, CD4+ T cells were isolated. Two-dose BNT162b2 or mRNA-1273 vaccination was given to participants. The sample here was CD4+ T cells from PBMCs cultured with HCoV-229E spike peptides, taken after COVID-19 vaccination. The origin of the receptors is a human donor who received a COVID-19 vaccine.

This clone was detected a few times. The V and J genes are TRBV18 and TRBJ1-1, with D possibly matching TRBD1 (5 bases). V was cut by 0 bases and J by 10 bases, with 15 bases left in between. This CDR3 comprises 14 residues. Germline values: CDR1 KGHSH, CDR2 LQKENI. CDR3 DNA: TGTGCCAGCTCACCACCGCGACCTCAAGGGGCAGCTTTCTTT. It translates to CASSPPRPQGAAFF.

The rearrangement joins TRBV9 to TRBJ2-3, with 12 bases aligning to TRBD2. V dropped 4 bases and J dropped 2; count of bases not matched to a gene: 14. Germline loops: CDR1 SGDLS, CDR2 YYNGEE. The CDR3 sequence is 19 residues long. The CDR3 DNA follows: TGTGCCAGCAGCAGAATACTAGCGGGGGGCGGGGCGGCCACAGATACGCAGTATTTT. Its translation: CASSRILAGGGAATDTQYF.

The chain is built from TRBV7-2 and TRBJ1-4, with D unresolved. From germline, CDR1 is SGHTA and CDR2 FQGNSA. Trimming removed 2 bases from V and 8 bases from J, with 6 bases in between. The CDR3 totals 12 residues. DNA of the CDR3: TGTGCCAGCAGCTTAAATAAGGAAAAACTGTTTTTT. It encodes CASSLNKEKLFF.

In this sample, this clone turned up a few times. The chain joins TRBV19 to TRBJ2-1; D is uncertain. The CDR3 consists of 16 residues. Germline assignment: CDR1 LNHDA and CDR2 SQIVND (reference sequence). Trimming shortened V by 4 bases and J by 0 bases, and 13 bases separated the two germline ends. CDR3 sequence (DNA): TGTGCCAGTAGTACCCCGGCGCGAGTCTCCTACAATGAGCAGTTCTTC. Protein sequence: CASSTPARVSYNEQFF.

The chain uses TRBV7-2 and TRBJ2-3; D possibly corresponds to TRBD2 (6 bases). V lost 5 bases and J lost 3, with 15 bases in between. Per germline, CDR1 SGHTA and CDR2 FQGNSA. The CDR3 covers 15 residues. CDR3 in DNA: TGTGCCAGCAGCCCCCTGGCGGGGAGAACAGATACGCAGTATTTT. It encodes CASSPLAGRTDTQYF.

In its sample, this clone was seen once. The chain joins TRBV14 to TRBJ1-2; weak D call: TRBD1 (6 bases). With 0 bases removed from V and 8 bases from J, the gap between germline ends came to 19 bases. Germline-derived CDR1 and CDR2 are SGHDN and FVKESK. The CDR3 is 16 residues long. In nucleotides, the CDR3 is TGTGCCAGCAGCCAAGAGGGCCAGGACTATGGGGGCGGCTACACCTTC. It is translated as CASSQEGQDYGGGYTF.

This clone was detected only a few times. The CDR3 loop is CASSIGTVGTEAFF. CDR3 in DNA: TGTGCCAGTAGTATCGGGACAGTAGGCACTGAAGCTTTCTTT. V is TRBV19 and J is TRBJ1-1; TRBD1 matches at 7 bases. CDR1 LNHDA and CDR2 SQIVND come from the germline V gene (reference sequence). The CDR3 is 14 residues long. V dropped 3 bases and J dropped 4; count of bases not matched to a gene: 5.

The sample holds a few counts of this clone. The CDR3 DNA reads TGTGCCAGCAGCCAGGGGGAATATCATGAAAAACTGTTTTTT. The encoded protein is CASSQGEYHEKLFF. The genes are TRBV3-1 (or the pseudogene TRBV3-2) and TRBJ1-4, with a tentative D call TRBD1 (5 bases). The CDR3 has 14 amino acids. Between the trimmed V and J ends, which lost 3 bases and 6 bases, there was a span of 11 bases. Germline V gene lookup returns CDR1 LGHDT and CDR2 YNNKEL (reference sequence).